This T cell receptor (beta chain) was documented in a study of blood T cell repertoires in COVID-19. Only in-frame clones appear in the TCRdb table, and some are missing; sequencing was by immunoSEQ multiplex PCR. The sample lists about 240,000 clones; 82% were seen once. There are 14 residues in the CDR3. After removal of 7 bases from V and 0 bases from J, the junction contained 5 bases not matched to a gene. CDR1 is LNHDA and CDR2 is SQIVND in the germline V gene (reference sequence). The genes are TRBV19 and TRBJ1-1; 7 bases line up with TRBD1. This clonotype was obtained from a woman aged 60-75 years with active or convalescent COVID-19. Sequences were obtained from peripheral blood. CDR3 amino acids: CASTRTGMNTEAFF. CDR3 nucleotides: TGTGCCAGTACGAGGACAGGCATGAACACTGAAGCTTTCTTT. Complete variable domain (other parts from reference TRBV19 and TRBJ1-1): DGGITQSPKYLFRKEGQNVTLSCEQNLNHDAMYWYRQDPGQGLRLIYYSQIVNDFQKGDIAEGYSVSREKKESFPLTVTSAQKNPTAFYLCASTRTGMNTEAFFGQGTRLTVV.